The clone carrying this T cell receptor beta chain was seen once. The sample belongs to a study of blood T cell repertoires in COVID-19. The CDR3 extends over 17 amino acids. Germline assignment: CDR1 LNHDA and CDR2 SQIVND (reference sequence). V shed 4 bases and J shed 8 bases, with 23 bases lying between them. Authors' data handling: Amplification of reference gene primers was used by the study to estimate nucleated cell counts. Profiling relied on immunoSEQ multiplex PCR, and the TCRdb table lists in-frame clones only, not all of them. The DNA gave D and trimming, while V, J and clone size come from that table. This table has hundreds of thousands of clones, around 86% appearing once.

The receptor was derived from a man aged 60-69 years with acute or convalescent COVID-19. V usage is TRBV19 and J usage is TRBJ1-4; perhaps TRBD1 as D (6 bases). The specimen was peripheral blood. CDR3 in DNA: TGTGCCAGTAGTAGCGGCCAGGGGAAGGGGCTAAGAGAAAAACTGTTTTTT. Protein product: CASSSGQGKGLREKLFF. Supplemented by reference TRBV19 and TRBJ1-4, the full variable domain reads DGGITQSPKYLFRKEGQNVTLSCEQNLNHDAMYWYRQDPGQGLRLIYYSQIVNDFQKGDIAEGYSVSREKKESFPLTVTSAQKNPTAFYLCASSSGQGKGLREKLFFGSGTQLSVL.